One and the same sample provided the 9 T cell receptor beta chains below, sequenced in a study of cytomegalovirus exposure and HLA in healthy donors. The PCR made use of 60 Vbeta and 13 Jbeta primers. The assay was immunoSEQ multiplex PCR, and TCRdb's table has in-frame clones only and misses some. The table for this sample gives about 160,000 clones. Material for sequencing was PBMCs. These receptors originate from a woman aged 55-69 years in good health and CMV-seronegative.

The rearrangement joins TRBV27 to TRBJ1-5; no clear D gene. Germline values: CDR1 MNHEY, CDR2 SMNVEV (reference sequence). CDR3 length: 14 residues. Between the trimmed V and J ends, which lost 3 bases and 0 bases, there was a span of 6 bases. CDR3 protein: CASSLAHSNQPQHF. In DNA, the CDR3 is TGTGCCAGCAGTTTGGCCCATAGCAATCAGCCCCAGCATTTT.

The chain combines TRBV10-2 with TRBJ2-5; 7 bases are a match to TRBD1. The length of the CDR3 is 18 residues. Germline lookup yields CDR1 WSHSY and CDR2 SAAADI. Unmatched junction bases numbered 18, after V lost 4 bases and J lost 4 bases. In DNA, the CDR3 is TGCGCCAGCAGTGTTTTCTCCACCCCTCGGACAGGCCCAGAGACCCAGTACTTC. It encodes CASSVFSTPRTGPETQYF.

V usage is TRBV18 and J usage is TRBJ1-5; 7 nucleotides line up with TRBD1. The CDR3 is made up of 15 amino acids. The ends lost 4 bases at V and 4 bases at J; junction bases unmatched: 7. CDR1 and CDR2 from the germline V gene are KGHSH and LQKENI. The CDR3 DNA follows: TGTGCCAGCTCACTGACAGGGCCAACTAATCAGCCCCAGCATTTT. Protein: CASSLTGPTNQPQHF.

The rearrangement joins TRBV5-1 to TRBJ1-2; D call uncertain. CDR3 length equals 14 residues. The V gene lost 4 bases and the J gene lost 0 bases, with 10 bases spanning the gap. Germline V CDR1 and CDR2: SGHRS, YFSETQ. This chain's CDR3 is CASSPAAANYGYTF. For the CDR3, the DNA is TGCGCCAGCAGCCCCGCGGCAGCTAACTATGGCTACACCTTC.

The chain combines TRBV19 with TRBJ2-7, with D possibly TRBD1 on 7 matching bases. The germline gives CDR1 LNHDA, CDR2 SQIVND (reference sequence). Trimming stripped 4 bases from V and 3 bases from J, with 13 bases between. The CDR3 is 14 amino acids. The CDR3 reads CASSRQGGDYEQYF. The DNA for the CDR3 is TGTGCCAGTAGTAGGCAGGGGGGTGACTACGAGCAGTACTTC.

The rearrangement joins TRBV14 to TRBJ2-7, with 7 positions matching TRBD2. CDR1 is SGHDN and CDR2 is FVKESK in the germline V gene. CDR3 length equals 16 residues. With V trimmed by 0 bases and J by 4 bases, 9 bases remained unmatched. CDR3 DNA: TGTGCCAGCAGCCAAGATTGGAGGGACTATACTTACGAGCAGTACTTC. As protein: CASSQDWRDYTYEQYF.

The chain has TRBV4-3 and TRBJ1-6, with a weak D call TRBD1 (5 bases). Per germline, CDR1 LGHNA and CDR2 YSLEER. The CDR3 runs to 16 residues. V was pared by 1 base and J by 5 bases, with 12 bases between. DNA of the CDR3: TGCGCCAGCAGCCAAGGTACGGGGGTAGATAATTCACCCCTCCACTTT. This codes for CASSQGTGVDNSPLHF.

The J gene is TRBJ1-5, the V gene TRBV6-1, with D maybe TRBD1 (6 bases). CDR1 is MNHNS and CDR2 is SASEGT in the germline V gene. This CDR3 has 16 residues. With 5 bases removed from V and 0 bases from J, the gap between germline ends came to 14 bases. The CDR3 spells CASSQGGLYSNQPQHF. The CDR3, as DNA: TGTGCCAGCAGTCAAGGGGGACTGTATAGCAATCAGCCCCAGCATTTT.

The chain uses TRBV18 and TRBJ2-7; unclear D gene. CDR3 length equals 13 residues. V was pared by 2 bases and J by 6 bases, with 11 bases between. CDR1 is KGHSH, CDR2 LQKENI, per germline. CDR3 sequence reads: CASSPSHSGEQYF. The DNA for the CDR3 is TGTGCCAGCTCACCATCCCACAGTGGCGAGCAGTACTTC.